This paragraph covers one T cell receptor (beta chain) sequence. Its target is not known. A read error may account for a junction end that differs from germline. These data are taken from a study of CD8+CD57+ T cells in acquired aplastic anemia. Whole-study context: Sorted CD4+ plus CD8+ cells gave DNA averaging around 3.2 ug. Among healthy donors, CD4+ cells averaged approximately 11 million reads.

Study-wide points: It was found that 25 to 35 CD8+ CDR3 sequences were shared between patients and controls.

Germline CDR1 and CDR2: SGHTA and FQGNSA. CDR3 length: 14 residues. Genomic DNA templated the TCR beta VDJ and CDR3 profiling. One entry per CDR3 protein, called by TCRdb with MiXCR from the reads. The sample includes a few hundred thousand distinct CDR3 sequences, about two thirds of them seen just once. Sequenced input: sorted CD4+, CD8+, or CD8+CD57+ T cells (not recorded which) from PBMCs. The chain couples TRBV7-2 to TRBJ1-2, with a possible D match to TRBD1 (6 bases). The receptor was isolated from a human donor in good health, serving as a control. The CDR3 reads CASSPDEGGTDTGF. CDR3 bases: TGTGCCAGCAGCCCGGACGAGGGGGGGACGGACACCGGGTTC.